A selection of T cell receptor beta chains follows, all from one sample in a study of T cell repertoires in cytomegalovirus infection. TCRdb redid the calling of the reads with MiXCR, one entry per CDR3 protein. The profile shows more than 250,000 distinct CDR3 sequences, around 25% of them singletons. No antigen has been assigned to these receptors. The material was cultured PBMCs, obtained from culture after CMV antigen stimulation. The receptor set was obtained from a human donor in good health (CMV status not recorded). Some clones in this sample may be carry-over from other donors' samples. CDR3s include the opening cysteine and the closing phenylalanine or tryptophan. A D gene is named only where the DNA matches it firmly. The size entry is marked missing in some rows and otherwise reads once, few, many or a size class.

NA	many	TRBV11-2	TRBJ2-3	TGTGCCAGCAGCTTAGAACAGAACACAGATACGCAGTATTTT	CASSLEQNTDTQYF
NA	NA	TRBV5-6	TRBJ1-4	TGTTCCAGCAGCTTCGTGGTCCCGGGCACTAATGAAAAACTGTTTTTT	CSSSFVVPGTNEKLFF
NA	NA	TRBV11-1	TRBJ2-7	TGTGCCAGCAGCTTAGGGGGGGACAGAGACTACGAGCAGTACTTC	CASSLGGDRDYEQYF
TRBD2	NA	TRBV7-9	TRBJ2-5	TGTGCCAGCAGCTTAGTCCCTAGCGGGAGAGTGGAGGAGACCCAGTACTTC	CASSLVPSGRVEETQYF
TRBD2	NA	TRBV12-3/TRBV12-4	TRBJ2-1	TGTGCCAGCAGTCGAGATTCATGGACTAGCGGTTACAATGAGCAGTTCTTC	CASSRDSWTSGYNEQFF
TRBD2	few	TRBV12-3/TRBV12-4	TRBJ2-1	TGTGCCAGCAGTTCACAACTAGCGGGAGCTGGGAATGAGCAGTTCTTC	CASSSQLAGAGNEQFF
NA	NA	TRBV28	TRBJ1-5	TGTGCCAGCAGTTTGGGGACCCTAATCTGGCAGCCCCAGCATTTT	CASSLGTLIWQPQHF
TRBD2	NA	TRBV6-5	TRBJ2-5	TGTGCCAGCAGTTACTCGTCCGGGAGGGGGGGAGAGACCCAGTACTTC	CASSYSSGRGGETQYF
TRBD1	few	TRBV24-1	TRBJ1-5	TGTGCCACCAGCGGGACAGGCCAGATGCCCCAGCATTTT	CATSGTGQMPQHF
TRBD2	many	TRBV7-8	TRBJ2-5	TGTGCCAGCAGCTCTCTGGCGGGAGGTCCCCAAGAGACCCAGTACTTC	CASSSLAGGPQETQYF
NA	NA	TRBV19	TRBJ2-4	TGTGCCAGTAGTGTCCAGACAGGTTCAAGGAACATTCAGTACTTC	CASSVQTGSRNIQYF
TRBD1	few	TRBV19	TRBJ2-1	TGTGCCAGTAGTTTCGGACAGGGCCACAATGAGCAGTTCTTC	CASSFGQGHNEQFF
TRBD2	few	TRBV24-1	TRBJ2-1	TGTGCCACCAGTGATTGGAAGCGGGAGAGGAACAATGAGCAGTTCTTC	CATSDWKRERNNEQFF
TRBD2	few	TRBV5-8	TRBJ2-1	TGTGCCAGCAGTCCTTACCGGACTAGGACCTACAATGAGCAGTTCTTC	CASSPYRTRTYNEQFF
TRBD2	few	TRBV4-1	TRBJ2-1	TGCGCCAGCAGCCAAACGACTAGCGGGAGTTACAATGAGCAGTTCTTC	CASSQTTSGSYNEQFF
NA	NA	TRBV30	TRBJ1-1	TGTGCCTGGAGTGTAGGAGGGATAGGATTACTGAACACTGAAGCTTTCTTT	CAWSVGGIGLLNTEAFF
TRBD1	NA	TRBV10-3	TRBJ2-4	TGTGCCATCATCGGCCGGGACAGGGGGCACAAAAACATTCAGTACTTC	CAIIGRDRGHKNIQYF
TRBD1	many	TRBV7-8	TRBJ2-7	TGTGCCAGCACCAGGACAGGGTCCTCCTACGAGCAGTACTTC	CASTRTGSSYEQYF
TRBD1	many	TRBV7-2	TRBJ1-5	TGTGCCAGCAGCTCCGGACAGGGGCAGGGGCCCCAGCATTTT	CASSSGQGQGPQHF
NA	few	TRBV7-8	TRBJ2-1	TGTGCCAGCAGCCTGACTGGTTTCCAGTTCTTC	CASSLTGFQFF
TRBD2	few	TRBV6-2/TRBV6-3	TRBJ2-7	TGTGCCAGCAGTTACAGCCCTCAGAGGACTAGCGGGAGTTACGAGCAGTACTTC	CASSYSPQRTSGSYEQYF
NA	many	TRBV2	TRBJ2-2	TGTGCCAGCAGTGAAACGAGAAGCACCGGGGAGCTGTTTTTT	CASSETRSTGELFF
NA	few	TRBV6-2/TRBV6-3	TRBJ1-1	TGTGCCAGCAGTGGCCCCAGCCGAGGGAACACTGAAGCTTTCTTT	CASSGPSRGNTEAFF
NA	many	TRBV12-3/TRBV12-4	TRBJ2-5	TGTGCCAGCATCGTAACCGGTGGGGAGACCCAGTACTTC	CASIVTGGETQYF
NA	NA	TRBV28	TRBJ1-1	TGTGCCAGCAGTTTATTAGGGTCCGGCACTGAAGCTTTCTTT	CASSLLGSGTEAFF
NA	NA	TRBV12-3/TRBV12-4	TRBJ1-2	TGTGCCAGCAGTGTTGGACACACTGGCTACACCTTC	CASSVGHTGYTF
TRBD2	NA	TRBV28	TRBJ2-3	TGTGCCACCCACGGGGGGGCTTTGACAGATACGCAGTATTTT	CATHGGALTDTQYF
NA	NA	TRBV7-6	TRBJ2-2	TGTGCCAGCAGCTTAAATCCCTGGGACCGTCCCGGGGAGCTGTTTTTT	CASSLNPWDRPGELFF
TRBD2	few	TRBV20-1	TRBJ2-1	TGCAGTGCTAGACCCCCTAGCGGGAGTCTCAATGAGCAGTTCTTC	CSARPPSGSLNEQFF
NA	many	TRBV12-3/TRBV12-4	TRBJ1-1	TGTGCCAGCAGCCCGAGGGGCAGCAACACTGAAGCTTTCTTT	CASSPRGSNTEAFF
NA	NA	TRBV6-1	TRBJ1-5	TGTGCCAGCAGTGAAAACGGAAGAGGTCAGCCCCAGCATTTT	CASSENGRGQPQHF
TRBD2	NA	TRBV29-1	TRBJ2-1	TGCAGCGTTGTAAGGAGCGGGGCCACGAGAGAGCAGTTCTTC	CSVVRSGATREQFF
NA	NA	TRBV6-2/TRBV6-3	TRBJ2-7	TGTGCCAGCAGTTCTCATGGGACGCACTGGGTCTACGAGCAGTACTTC	CASSSHGTHWVYEQYF
NA	many	TRBV7-8	TRBJ1-2	TGTGCCAGCAGCTCGTGGGGACGGGACTATGGCTACACCTTC	CASSSWGRDYGYTF
NA	NA	TRBV3-1	TRBJ2-1	TGTGCCGTGGAGGGGGCCCCATCCTACAATGAGCAGTTCTTC	CAVEGAPSYNEQFF
TRBD2	NA	TRBV5-4	TRBJ2-2	TGTGCCAGCAGCTTGGGGCAACCGGGACTAGCGGGAGTAACCGGGGAGCTGTTTTTT	CASSLGQPGLAGVTGELFF
NA	NA	TRBV19	TRBJ2-6	TGTGCCAGTAGTGCCCGCTCTGGGGCCAACGTCCTGACTTTC	CASSARSGANVLTF
NA	NA	TRBV7-8	TRBJ2-1	TGTGCCAGCAGCTTATACCGGCTCCCGGTCAATGAGCAGTTCTTC	CASSLYRLPVNEQFF
NA	few	TRBV6-2/TRBV6-3	TRBJ2-3	TGTGCCATCACCACACACGGGGATCCAAGGACAGATACGCAGTATTTT	CAITTHGDPRTDTQYF
TRBD1	many	TRBV7-6	TRBJ1-4	TGTGCCAGCAGCAGAGCAGGGGGTTTTAATGAAAAACTGTTTTTT	CASSRAGGFNEKLFF
NA	NA	TRBV7-9	TRBJ2-1	TGTGCCAGCAGCCCACAGGACAATGAGCAGTTCTTC	CASSPQDNEQFF
NA	NA	TRBV10-3	TRBJ2-1	TGTGCCATCAGTGAGTCAGGCCTAGATAGCAATGAGCAGTTCTTC	CAISESGLDSNEQFF
NA	NA	TRBV7-9	TRBJ1-4	TGTGCCAGCAGCTTAGAGTCCCCGGGCTCCAATGAAAAACTGTTTTTT	CASSLESPGSNEKLFF
TRBD2	NA	TRBV20-1	TRBJ2-7	TGCAGTGCTAGCCGCATAGCGGGAGGGCCGGGAACCTACGAGCAGTACTTC	CSASRIAGGPGTYEQYF
NA	NA	TRBV12-3/TRBV12-4	TRBJ2-2	TGTGCCAGCAGCGGTCCTGTCGGGGAGAACACCGGGGAGCTGTTTTTT	CASSGPVGENTGELFF
NA	NA	TRBV7-2	TRBJ2-7	TGTGCCAGCAGCTTAGGCCAGACTCCCTACGAGCAGTACTTC	CASSLGQTPYEQYF
NA	few	TRBV15	TRBJ2-3	TGTGCCACCGCGGTGACGGGACTCACAGATACGCAGTATTTT	CATAVTGLTDTQYF
TRBD2	few	TRBV18	TRBJ2-6	TGTGCCAGCTCACCTGGACTAGCGGGAGTTGGGGCCAACGTCCTGACTTTC	CASSPGLAGVGANVLTF
NA	NA	TRBV7-8	TRBJ1-3	TGTGCCAGCAGCTTATATCGCTTCCCTGGAAACACCATATATTTT	CASSLYRFPGNTIYF
TRBD1	few	TRBV6-1	TRBJ1-1	TGTGCCAGCAGTAATCGAAGGGGGCGAGGTGAAGCTTTCTTT	CASSNRRGRGEAFF
NA	few	TRBV19	TRBJ2-1	TGTGCCAGTACCAAAGGGGGTGAGCAGTTCTTC	CASTKGGEQFF
NA	NA	TRBV29-1	TRBJ2-7	TGCAGCGTTGAAGATCCGGCAGGGAGCTACGAGCAGTACTTC	CSVEDPAGSYEQYF
NA	NA	TRBV12-3/TRBV12-4	TRBJ2-3	TGTGCCAGCAGTTTTGCAACACCTAGCACAGATACGCAGTATTTT	CASSFATPSTDTQYF
NA	few	TRBV19	TRBJ2-3	TGTGCCAGCGTGCCGGACGGAACCTCAGATACGCAGTATTTT	CASVPDGTSDTQYF
NA	NA	TRBV20-1	TRBJ2-1	TGCAGTGCTAGAGTAGGGACGAACAATGAGCAGCTCTTC	CSARVGTNNEQLF
TRBD2	many	TRBV5-6	TRBJ2-7	TGTGCCAGTAGAGGTATAGCGGGAGAGTACGAGCAGTACTTC	CASRGIAGEYEQYF
TRBD2	NA	TRBV6-6	TRBJ2-3	TGTGCCAGCAGTTACATAGAGGTAGCGGGAGGCCCAGATACGCAGTATTTT	CASSYIEVAGGPDTQYF
NA	NA	TRBV30	TRBJ2-3	TGTGCCTTATGGGGAAAGGGCACAGATACGCAGTATTTT	CALWGKGTDTQYF